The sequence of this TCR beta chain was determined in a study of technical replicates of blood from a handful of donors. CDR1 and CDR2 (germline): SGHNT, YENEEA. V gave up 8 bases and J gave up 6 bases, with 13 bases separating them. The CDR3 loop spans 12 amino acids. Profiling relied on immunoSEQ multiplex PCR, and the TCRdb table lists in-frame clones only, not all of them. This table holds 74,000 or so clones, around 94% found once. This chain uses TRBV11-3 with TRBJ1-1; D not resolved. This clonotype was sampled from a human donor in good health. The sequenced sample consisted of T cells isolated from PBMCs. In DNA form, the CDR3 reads TGTGCCAGCCAACGGAGTATTTCTGAAGCTTTCTTT. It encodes CASQRSISEAFF.